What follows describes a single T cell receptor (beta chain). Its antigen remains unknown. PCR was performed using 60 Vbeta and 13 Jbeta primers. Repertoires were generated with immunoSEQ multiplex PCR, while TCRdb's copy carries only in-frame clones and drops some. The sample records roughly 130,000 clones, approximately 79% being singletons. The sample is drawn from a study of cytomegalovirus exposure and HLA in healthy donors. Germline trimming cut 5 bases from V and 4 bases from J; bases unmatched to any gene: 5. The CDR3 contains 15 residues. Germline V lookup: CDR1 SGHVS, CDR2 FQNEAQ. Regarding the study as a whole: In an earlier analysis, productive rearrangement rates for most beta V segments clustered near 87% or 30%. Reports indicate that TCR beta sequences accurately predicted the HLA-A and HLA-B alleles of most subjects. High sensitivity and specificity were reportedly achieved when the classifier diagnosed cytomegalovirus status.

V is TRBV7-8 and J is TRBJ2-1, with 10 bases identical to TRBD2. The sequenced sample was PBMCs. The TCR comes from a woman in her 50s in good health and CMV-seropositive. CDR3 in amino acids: CASSGTSGVYNEQFF. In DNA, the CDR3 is TGTGCCAGCAGCGGCACTAGCGGGGTATACAATGAGCAGTTCTTC.